This TCR beta chain was found in a study of cytomegalovirus exposure and HLA in healthy donors. CDR3 length equals 15 residues. Germline loops: CDR1 MNHEY, CDR2 SVGAGI. Trimming took 9 bases from V and 4 from J, leaving 16 bases between them. In regard to this clone: Its antigen is not known.

Amplification used 60 Vbeta primers and 13 Jbeta primers. Sequenced by immunoSEQ multiplex PCR; TCRdb stores in-frame clones only, minus some. The data show some 130,000 clones, with approximately 60% seen just once and 1.6% held by the top ten. General observations from the study: A prior analysis recorded that most TCR beta V segments were productive about 87% or about 30% of the time.

Sequencing was performed on PBMCs. This receptor was obtained from a human donor in good health. This sequence joins TRBV6-5 and TRBJ2-6; D perhaps matches TRBD1 (5 bases). The CDR3 is CARPLGPRGANVLTF. The CDR3 nucleotides are TGTGCCAGGCCCCTGGGGCCACGGGGGGCCAACGTCCTGACTTTC.